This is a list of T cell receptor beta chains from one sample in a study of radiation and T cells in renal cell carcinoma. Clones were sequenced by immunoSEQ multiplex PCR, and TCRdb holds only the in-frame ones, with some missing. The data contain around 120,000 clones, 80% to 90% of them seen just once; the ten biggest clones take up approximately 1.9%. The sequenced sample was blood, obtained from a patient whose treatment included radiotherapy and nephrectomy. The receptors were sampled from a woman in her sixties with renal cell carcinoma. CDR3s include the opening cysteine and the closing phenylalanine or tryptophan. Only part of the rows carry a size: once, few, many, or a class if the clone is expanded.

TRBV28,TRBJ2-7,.,CASSLNPYEQYF
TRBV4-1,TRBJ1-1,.,CASSQVEGVGAFF
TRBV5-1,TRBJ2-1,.,CASSLDRVNEQFF
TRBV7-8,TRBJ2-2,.,CASSANRGANTGELFF
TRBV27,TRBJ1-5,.,CASSLSRGQYQPQHF
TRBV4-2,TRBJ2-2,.,CASSPTRGSGGTNTGELFF
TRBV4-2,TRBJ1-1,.,CASSRPTGDGEAFF
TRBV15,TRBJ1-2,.,CATSRRDRVDYGYTF
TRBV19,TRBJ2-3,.,CASSRRGRPDTQYF
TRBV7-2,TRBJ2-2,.,CASSFKVAGPGELFF
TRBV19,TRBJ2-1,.,CASSIAYPPIEQFF
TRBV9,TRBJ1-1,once,CASSPGQGTGNTEAFF
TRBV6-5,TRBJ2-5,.,CASSLKGYGETQYF
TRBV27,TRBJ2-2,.,CASSPAGTLVTGELFF
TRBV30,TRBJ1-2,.,CAWTKRRINYGYTF
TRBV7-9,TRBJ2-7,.,CASSRTGGSVTYEQYF
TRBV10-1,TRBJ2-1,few,CASPATSSGRNEQFF
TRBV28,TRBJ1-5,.,CASSFGNHYSNQPQHF
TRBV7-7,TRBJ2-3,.,CASSLEAGGADTQYF
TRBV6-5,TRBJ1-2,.,CASSSTTQDYTF
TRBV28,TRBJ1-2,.,CASRSEIPGGYGYTF
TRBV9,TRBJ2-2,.,CASRRIGETGELFF
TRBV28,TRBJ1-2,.,CASSLGGTGNYGYTF
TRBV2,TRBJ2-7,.,CASSDGTGSYEQYF
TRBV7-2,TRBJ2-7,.,CASSLDNHEQYF
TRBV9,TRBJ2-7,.,CASSSRPSGEQYF
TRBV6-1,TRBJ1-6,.,CASSGTSRVQPLHF
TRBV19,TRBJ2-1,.,CASSIAGRAYNEQFF
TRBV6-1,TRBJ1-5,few,CASSGGYAVFSNQPQHF
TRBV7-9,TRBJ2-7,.,CASSTGPTGGHEQYF
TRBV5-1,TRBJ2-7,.,CASSLDGGTSYEQYF
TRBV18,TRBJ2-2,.,CASSPLEGILNTGELFF
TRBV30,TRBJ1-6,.,CAWSVPGTDSPLHF
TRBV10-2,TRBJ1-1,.,CASTWDRGTEAFF
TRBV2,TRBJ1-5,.,CASEDRDRNQPQHF
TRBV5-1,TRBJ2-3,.,CASSPTEDTQYF
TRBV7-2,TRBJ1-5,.,CASSSAGHPNQPQHF
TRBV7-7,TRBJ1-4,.,CASRCDTKNEKLFF
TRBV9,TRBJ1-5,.,CASSVGSGDQPQHF
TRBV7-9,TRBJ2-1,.,CASSLGSGRREQFF
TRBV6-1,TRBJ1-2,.,CASSEGTPNYGYTF
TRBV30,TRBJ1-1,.,CAWSGYTEAFF
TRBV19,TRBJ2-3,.,CASSDSHRATSTDTQYF
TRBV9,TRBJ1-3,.,CASSVAADKNTIYF
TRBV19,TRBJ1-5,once,CASRTGYSNQPQHF
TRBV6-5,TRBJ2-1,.,CASTQYGGRDEQFF
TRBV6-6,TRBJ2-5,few,CASSYSSGGLSETQYF
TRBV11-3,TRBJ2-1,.,CASSLNPGNEQFF